Only a few counts were recorded for the clone carrying this T cell receptor (beta chain). The data were taken from a study of OX40 agonist ivuxolimab in advanced cancers. Clones were read by immunoSEQ multiplex PCR, and TCRdb kept only the in-frame ones, dropping some. This table has about 81,000 clones, roughly 91% appearing once. Germline V lookup: CDR1 GTSNPN, CDR2 SVGIG (reference sequence). Trimming took off 4 bases at V and 3 bases at J, with 10 bases between the two ends. This CDR3 comprises 12 residues. The rearrangement links TRBV30 to TRBJ2-7; D is tentatively TRBD1 or TRBD2 (5 bases each). Sequenced material: CD4+ or CD8+ T cells sorted from blood, taken in a trial of the OX40 agonist ivuxolimab. The receptor's source is an adult with an advanced solid tumor such as melanoma, head and neck, liver or kidney cancer. CDR3 DNA sequence: TGTGCCTGGACGGGACGTCACTACGAGCAGTACTTC. Translating gives CAWTGRHYEQYF.